This is a list of T cell receptor beta chains from one sample in a study of identical twins. TCRdb independently ran MiXCR on the 5' RACE reads; one entry per CDR3 protein. The sample carries 500,000 to 600,000 distinct CDR3 sequences, roughly a fifth recorded once. These data were also filed under a second study, of T cells expressing NK-cell markers.

Sequencing was carried out using CD4+ T cells sorted from blood. The source is a woman aged 18-29 years in good health. Both conserved end residues are part of each CDR3. Fields, in order: clone size, J gene, D gene, V gene, CDR3 DNA, CDR3 protein. The D gene is left open where the match is weak. Only part of the rows carry a size: once, few, many, or a class if the clone is expanded.

-,TRBJ1-3,TRBD1,TRBV5-1,TGCGCCAGCAGCCCCCAGGGGGACCTTGGAAACACCATATATTTT,CASSPQGDLGNTIYF
-,TRBJ1-5,TRBD1,TRBV6-1,TGTGCCAGCAAGGTGGGACAGGGAATCGAGCCCCAGCATTTT,CASKVGQGIEPQHF
-,TRBJ2-7,-,TRBV7-2,TGTGCCAGCAGCTTAGCCGTAAACCCCAGGGACGAGCAGTACTTC,CASSLAVNPRDEQYF
-,TRBJ2-7,-,TRBV7-9,TGTGCCAGCAGCTTCCAGCGTAGATCCTACGAGCAGTACTTC,CASSFQRRSYEQYF
-,TRBJ2-7,TRBD2,TRBV20-1,TGCAGTGTAACGGGAGGACACTACGAGCAGTACTTC,CSVTGGHYEQYF
-,TRBJ1-3,-,TRBV20-1,TGCAGTGCTAGCCGTCGGGGCTCTGGAAACACCATATATTTT,CSASRRGSGNTIYF
-,TRBJ2-7,TRBD2,TRBV12-3/TRBV12-4,TGTGCCAGCAGTTTAGGGGGGGGAACAGCCACCACCTCCTACGAGCAGTACTTC,CASSLGGGTATTSYEQYF
once,TRBJ1-1,TRBD1,TRBV20-1,TGCAGTGCTAGAGGTGGGACAGTCCGTGAAGCTTTCTTT,CSARGGTVREAFF
few,TRBJ2-3,TRBD2,TRBV7-2,TGTGCCAGCAGCTTAGTCCTAGCGGGAGTTAAGAATACGCAGTATTTT,CASSLVLAGVKNTQYF
few,TRBJ2-7,-,TRBV6-2/TRBV6-3,TGTGCCAGCACAAACGGCGGGCGCTACGAGCAGTACTTC,CASTNGGRYEQYF
many,TRBJ2-7,-,TRBV29-1,TGCAGCGCACAAGACACCTACGAGCAGTACTTC,CSAQDTYEQYF
few,TRBJ1-2,-,TRBV5-1,TGCGCCAGCAGCTTGGATGGCCCCTATGGCTACACCTTC,CASSLDGPYGYTF